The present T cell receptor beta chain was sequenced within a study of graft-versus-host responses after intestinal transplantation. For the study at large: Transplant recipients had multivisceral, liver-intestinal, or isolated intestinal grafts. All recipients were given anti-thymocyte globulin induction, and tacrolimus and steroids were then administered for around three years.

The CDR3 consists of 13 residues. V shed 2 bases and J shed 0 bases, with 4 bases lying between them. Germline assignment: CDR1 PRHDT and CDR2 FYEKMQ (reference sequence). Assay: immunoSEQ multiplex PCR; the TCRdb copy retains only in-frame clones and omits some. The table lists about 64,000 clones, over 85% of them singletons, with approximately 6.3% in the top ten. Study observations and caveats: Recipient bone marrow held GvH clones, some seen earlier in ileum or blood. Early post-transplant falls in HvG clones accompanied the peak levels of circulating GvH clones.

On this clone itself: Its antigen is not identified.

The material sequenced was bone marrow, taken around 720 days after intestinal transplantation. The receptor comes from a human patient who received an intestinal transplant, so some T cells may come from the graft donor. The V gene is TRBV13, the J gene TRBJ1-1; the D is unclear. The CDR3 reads CASSLRVNTEAFF. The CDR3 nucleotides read TGTGCCAGCAGCTTACGAGTGAACACTGAAGCTTTCTTT. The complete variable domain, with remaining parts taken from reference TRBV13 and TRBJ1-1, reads AAGVIQSPRHLIKEKRETATLKCYPIPRHDTVYWYQQGPGQDPQFLISFYEKMQSDKGSIPDRFSAQQFSDYHSELNMSSLELGDSALYFCASSLRVNTEAFFGQGTRLTVV.